The source of this T cell receptor (beta chain) is a study of T cell clusters in autoimmune cytopenias. TRB amplification used roughly 250 ng of peripheral blood genomic DNA. The CDR3 is made up of 16 amino acids. The V gene's germline CDR1 is LNHDA and CDR2 SQIVND (reference sequence). Turning to this clonotype: Its antigen is still unknown.

Multiplex touch-down PCR amplified TRB using TRB-A and TRB-B pools in one tube. TCRdb reanalyzed the multiplex PCR reads and collapses them to one entry per CDR3 protein, without DNA. The listing contains about 8,300 distinct CDR3 sequences. Findings of the study overall: Primary autoimmune cytopenia patients appeared to lack physiological T cell clusters present in healthy donors.

The chain has TRBV19 and TRBJ2-3; TCRdb indicates TRBD2, and absent DNA this call remains unverified. This TCR derives from a human donor with an autoimmune cytopenia or autoimmune hepatitis (not recorded which). The sequenced sample consisted of peripheral blood. The CDR3 is CASSSGLAGGPSTQYF.